This TCR beta chain is from a study of a mutant IDH1 vaccine in newly diagnosed glioma. Study at large: Vaccine administration was initiated 4-6 weeks following radiotherapy alone, or with temozolomide cycles. Earlier care involved radiotherapy, temozolomide, or both, and the majority received both.

This CDR3 comprises 18 residues. Unmatched junction bases numbered 13, after V lost 4 bases and J lost 5 bases. Germline V lookup: CDR1 LGHNA, CDR2 YNFKEQ. Libraries were prepared by immunoSEQ multiplex PCR; TCRdb keeps only in-frame clonotypes and omits some of them. The sample holds 120,000 or so clones; just under 80% are singletons and the top ten take 5.5%. Time point meaning: week 11, during vaccination. Each vaccine dose was 300 ug of mutant IDH1 20-mer peptide, with topical imiquimod. New WHO grade 3 or 4 IDH1-mutant, ATRX-lost astrocytomas were present in all donors. Points on this clone: The antigen remains undetermined.

Whole-study findings and limits: Across multiple MHC alleles, approximately 93% of patients had vaccine-induced responses.

The V and J genes are TRBV4-2 and TRBJ2-1; 11 bases match TRBD2. The TCR sequence derives from a middle-aged man with glioma. The sample consisted of PBMCs, taken from a glioma patient whose treatment included an IDH1 peptide vaccine. The CDR3 DNA reads TGTGCCAGCAGCCCGTATGTAGCGGGAGGGTCGAATCACAATGAGCAGTTCTTC. It codes for CASSPYVAGGSNHNEQFF.